This entry features one T cell receptor beta chain sequence. The source of the sample is a study of T cell changes during pregnancy in multiple sclerosis. TCRdb keeps only in-frame clones here, not all; method: immunoSEQ multiplex PCR. The sample records about 51,000 clones, approximately 94% being singletons. This material consisted of CD4+ T cells from peripheral blood mononuclear cells, taken in the second trimester of pregnancy. This receptor was obtained from a female donor with multiple sclerosis, enrolled in a pregnancy study.

The CDR3 spells CASSGRQVSPYEQYF. For the CDR3, the DNA is TGTGCCAGCAGCGGCCGACAGGTTAGTCCCTACGAGCAGTACTTC. The chain is built from TRBV5-6 and TRBJ2-7; a weak D match, TRBD1 (6 bases). Germline lookup yields CDR1 SGHDT and CDR2 YYEEEE. This CDR3 has 15 residues. Deletions cut 4 bases from V and 2 bases from J, with 16 bases between. The full variable domain, its missing parts supplied by reference TRBV5-6 and TRBJ2-7, is DAGVTQSPTHLIKTRGQQVTLRCSPKSGHDTVSWYQQALGQGPQFIFQYYEEEERQRGNFPDRFSGHQFPNYSSELNVNALLLGDSALYLCASSGRQVSPYEQYFGPGTRLTVT.